This is a list of T cell receptor beta chains from one sample in a study of control samples from healthy donors and cancer patients. Method: immunoSEQ multiplex PCR; TCRdb's copy keeps in-frame clones and lacks some. Among about 120,000 clones listed, around 87% were seen once. Sequencing was carried out using blood. These receptors were collected from a man aged 25-45 years in good health. The CDR3 runs from the conserved cysteine through the conserved F or W. A D gene is named only where the DNA matches it firmly.

v_gene	d_gene	j_gene	CDR3aa
TRBV7-2	TRBD1	TRBJ1-3	CASSHDRGSGNTIYF
TRBV29-1	TRBD1	TRBJ1-4	CSVAYGTGGREKLFF
TRBV7-3	NA	TRBJ2-3	CASSSSHTDTQYF
TRBV7-9	NA	TRBJ2-2	CASSLGTSPGELFF
TRBV5-1	NA	TRBJ1-2	CASSFVNYGYTF
TRBV29-1	NA	TRBJ2-1	CAEGSSYNEQFF
TRBV4-1	TRBD1	TRBJ2-7	CASSHATSGTGRLKDSYEQYF
TRBV29-1	TRBD1	TRBJ1-2	CSVRQGVFYGYTF
TRBV24-1	TRBD1	TRBJ2-1	CATSDLMGQGSDEQFF
TRBV14	NA	TRBJ1-2	CASSQVTGWNYGYTF
TRBV6-1	NA	TRBJ2-2	CASSEQGTGELFF
TRBV4-2	NA	TRBJ2-4	CASSQFSRDERDIQYF
TRBV27	NA	TRBJ2-3	CASSQNRDGYTQYF
TRBV12-5	TRBD1	TRBJ2-7	CASGRDSYEQYF
TRBV6-5	NA	TRBJ1-1	CASSYSEVYTEAFF
TRBV19	NA	TRBJ2-3	CASSIRDTSDGTQYF
TRBV24-1	TRBD1	TRBJ2-7	CATSDPRDRVYEQYF
TRBV5-3	NA	TRBJ1-1	CARSFLGHVGTEAFF
TRBV9	NA	TRBJ2-2	CASSVGVGQGTGELFF
TRBV6-5	NA	TRBJ1-1	CASRRDSHEAFF
TRBV7-9	NA	TRBJ1-2	CASSLADGYTF
TRBV14	NA	TRBJ1-2	CASSQVGLNYGYTF
TRBV29-1	TRBD1	TRBJ2-7	CSVNRGLGEQYF
TRBV2	NA	TRBJ1-1	CASGLSGSGAEAFF
TRBV6-1	NA	TRBJ2-6	CASSERGAGANVLTF
TRBV7-2	NA	TRBJ2-1	CASSPRQVYNEQFF
TRBV4-1	NA	TRBJ1-5	CASSQVLGGGNQPQHF
TRBV6-1	NA	TRBJ2-5	CASSETGLRGITQETQYF
TRBV5-1	NA	TRBJ1-4	CASSSTGATNEKLFF